This T cell receptor beta chain stems from a study of blood T cell repertoires in COVID-19 (TCRdb year 2020). Context from the whole study: Samples covering the acute and convalescent phases of COVID-19 were provided by collaborators in the United States, Italy and Spain. The prospective study material was composed of cDNA or gDNA derived from T cells, B-cell-depleted T cells, or PBMCs. Subjects who had been exposed to COVID-19, were actively infected with it, or had recovered from it provided the deeply sampled blood TCRbeta repertoires that made up the dataset. The repertoires were released in a freely available public database intended as a resource for research on the immune response to SARS-CoV-2. The samples were drawn from the first 160 participants of the ongoing ImmuneRACE study and from under 1,500 subjects provided by 6 global collaborators. A de-identified subject ID, COVID-19 status, age in years and sex were almost always included in the sample metadata. Where available, HLA class I and class II types were obtained from metadata supplied by the sample provider rather than from assay-based typing. Study-level results and caveats: The quantity of clinical and demographic metadata differed by source and by participant and was supplied without curation.

Each collaborating institution followed its own protocols to collect whole blood in K2EDTA tubes. For TCRbeta analysis, collaborator samples were shipped as frozen whole blood, as isolated PBMCs, or as DNA extracted from either sample type. On this clone itself: Its antigen is currently not known. No much larger clonotype is one base removed from it; base qualities were not supplied.

At the junction V is shortened by 0 bases and J by 2 bases; bases outside the gene matches: 5. From the germline V gene (reference sequence), CDR1 is SGHKS and CDR2 is YYEKEE. The CDR3 goes from the cysteine to the phenylalanine over 16 residues. Of all the DNA, just the CDR3 is kept, 48 bases in frame from base 1. The immunoSEQ Assay, a bias-controlled multiplex PCR, was used to amplify TCRbeta CDR3 regions from genomic DNA. From the authors' description of their analysis: Nucleated cell counts per sample were estimated from amplification of reference gene primers within the assay. To quantify the absolute abundance of each unique TCRbeta CDR3 rearrangement, sequence reads were collapsed and filtered. For each sample, productive Simpson clonality was calculated as the square root of Simpson's diversity index over productive rearrangements. As stored in TCRdb, this immuneACCESS dataset retains in-frame rearrangements with V and J assigned. A fraction of the clones does not appear; measured against another copy, unresolved V genes explain less than half of the discrepancy, and the remainder lacks a known reason. Clone size and the V and J calls come from that table; the DNA yielded D and trimming. Present in this sample are 140,000 to 150,000 clones, more than 85% of which were seen just once. Roughly 2.9% of the sample belongs to the ten largest clones.

Sequencing was carried out using peripheral blood. The source is a man aged 55 to 69 with active or convalescent COVID-19. The chain links TRBV5-5 with TRBJ2-3, and TRBD2 aligns with 8 junction nucleotides. The CDR3 here reads CASSLVLAVITDTQYF. The DNA sequence follows: TGTGCCAGCAGCTTGGTACTAGCGGTGATCACAGATACGCAGTATTTT. Supplemented by the reference TRBV5-5 and TRBJ2-3 proteins around the CDR3, the complete variable domain is DAGVTQSPTHLIKTRGQQVTLRCSPISGHKSVSWYQQVLGQGPQFIFQYYEKEERGRGNFPDRFSARQFPNYSSELNVNALLLGDSALYLCASSLVLAVITDTQYFGPGTRLTVL.